This T cell receptor beta chain was observed in a study of T cell responses to AZD1222 COVID-19 vaccine. Germline CDR1 and CDR2: LGHNA and YSLEER. J lost 0 bases, V lost 5 bases, and 9 bases had no gene match. The CDR3 length is 16 residues. Libraries were prepared by immunoSEQ multiplex PCR; TCRdb keeps only in-frame clonotypes and omits some of them. The repertoire has 120,000 or so clones, around 89% of them found once; the top ten carry around 10%. Sequencing used peripheral blood, obtained on day 0 of MenACWY control vaccination. The sequence derives from an adult in good health. The V gene is TRBV4-3, the J gene TRBJ2-7; 8 nucleotides align to TRBD1. The CDR3 coding sequence is TGCGCCAGCAGCTCTCACCTGGGGACAGGCTCCTACGAGCAGTACTTC. Protein: CASSSHLGTGSYEQYF.